The subject of this entry is one TCR beta chain. This clonotype was counted many times. Its target antigen remains unknown. No base qualities exist here, and no much larger clone lies one base off it. These data come from a study of T cell repertoires in cytomegalovirus infection (dated by TCRdb to the late 2010s). Looking at the study overall: The peptide stimulations were aimed at well-studied HLA-B-restricted epitopes as well as recently identified HLA-C-restricted CMV epitopes, whose presentation resists viral immunomodulation. Because public TCR beta signatures pointed to carriage of CMV infection together with the matching HLA type, the HLA type of each donor mattered for the analysis. The research as a whole found: Carriers of CMV infection plus the relevant HLA type were discriminated by the cumulative frequency of public TCR beta family members in the study cohort and in an independent 352-donor cohort. In the ex vivo response, HLA-C-restricted CMV-specific TCR beta clonotypes were dominant, and in two of eight donors the single most frequent clonotype came from this HLA-C-restricted group.

Instrument on record: Illumina HiSeq 1500. TCRdb reworked the public reads: Q25 trimming with fastp, MiXCR clone assembly, productive beta chains retained. Rows with a matching CDR3 protein are joined into one entry that keeps the most common DNA and genes. The sample table shows tens of thousands of distinct CDR3 sequences, and 20% to 25% are seen once. 26% of the sample goes to the ten largest clones. After removal of 11 bases from V and 0 bases from J, the junction retains 13 bases not matched to a gene. The germline V gene yields SNHLY for CDR1 and FYNNEI for CDR2. The CDR3 runs 16 residues from the cysteine to the phenylalanine. The retained sequence is limited to the CDR3, 48 bases, with the frame set at the first base. Per the publication, the treatment or condition label means: in vitro stimulation with specific CMV peptide epitopes to enrich CMV-specific T cells.

This TCR was recovered from a human donor in good health (CMV status not recorded). Some clones in this sample may be carry-over from other donors' samples. The sequencing used CD8+ T cells from cultured PBMCs, collected from culture after CMV antigen stimulation. The receptor chain draws on TRBV2 and TRBJ2-7, and 10 junctional nucleotides match TRBD2. The nucleotide sequence reads TGTGCCTCAGGGCTAGCGGGGGACCGGACCTCCTACGAGCAGTACTTC. This yields the protein CASGLAGDRTSYEQYF.